This entry lists 22 T cell receptor beta chains sequenced from one sample in a study of CD8+ T cells in alopecia areata. The authors extracted RNA and reverse transcribed it into cDNA as the sequencing template. Measured with immunoSEQ multiplex PCR; TCRdb has only the in-frame clones, and not every one. Of some 200,000 clones in the sample, roughly 50% are singletons; the top ten hold about 5.3%. Input material: CD8+ T cells sorted from blood. The receptors derive from a human donor in good health.

In this sample, this clone turned up a few times. The chain employs TRBV2 and TRBJ1-1; D is perhaps TRBD1 (5 bases). V lost 0 bases and J lost 8, with 7 bases in between. The CDR3 length is 12 residues. Germline V gives CDR1 SNHLY, CDR2 FYNNEI. The DNA of the CDR3 is TGTGCCAGCAGTGAAGCGGGGACCGAAGCTTTCTTT. Its protein product is CASSEAGTEAFF.

V and J are TRBV30 and TRBJ2-2; D gene uncertain. Trimming shortened V by 4 bases and J by 6 bases, and 12 bases separated the two germline ends. Germline values: CDR1 GTSNPN, CDR2 SVGIG (reference sequence). CDR3 length: 13 amino acids. This chain's CDR3 is CAWTLAGAGELFF. The CDR3 nucleotides read TGTGCCTGGACGTTAGCAGGAGCCGGGGAGCTGTTTTTT. The full variable domain, in which reference TRBV30 and TRBJ2-2 provide the parts outside the CDR3, is SQTIHQWPATLVQPVGSPLSLECTVEGTSNPNLYWYRQAAGRGLQLLFYSVGIGQISSEVPQNLSASRPQDRQFILSSKKLLLSDSGFYLCAWTLAGAGELFFGEGSRLTVL.

A few counts support this clone. The rearrangement links TRBV7-2 to TRBJ2-7, with D unresolved. The ends were cut back, 1 base at V and 4 bases at J, with 2 bases in the middle. The CDR3 spans 11 residues. CDR1 is SGHTA, CDR2 FQGNSA, per germline. CDR3 DNA sequence: TGTGCCAGCAGCTTAGAATACGAGCAGTACTTC. Amino acid sequence: CASSLEYEQYF.

This chain uses TRBV2 with TRBJ2-2, with D hard to call. Trimming left V 6 bases short and J 2 bases short, with 7 bases between. Germline V gene sequence: CDR1 SNHLY, CDR2 FYNNEI. CDR3 size: 13 residues. Here the CDR3 DNA reads TGTGCCAGCAGGGGCACAAACACCGGGGAGCTGTTTTTT. Protein: CASRGTNTGELFF. The entire variable domain, with the rest obtained from reference TRBV2 and TRBJ2-2, is as follows: EPEVTQTPSHQVTQMGQEVILRCVPISNHLYFYWYRQILGQKVEFLVSFYNNEISEKSEIFDDQFSVERPDGSNFTLKIRSTKLEDSAMYFCASRGTNTGELFFGEGSRLTVL.

The V gene is TRBV6-1, the J gene TRBJ2-5; 10 nucleotides match TRBD1. The CDR3 length is 15 residues. Germline-derived CDR1 and CDR2 are MNHNS and SASEGT. V shed 11 bases and J 5 bases; nucleotides not matched to a gene: 14. The CDR3 loop reads CAGSDRQGQGETQYF. The CDR3 DNA follows: TGTGCCGGGTCGGACCGACAGGGACAGGGGGAGACCCAGTACTTC.

The V gene is TRBV2, the J gene TRBJ2-2; 9 bases match TRBD1. Germline V gene lookup returns CDR1 SNHLY and CDR2 FYNNEI. The CDR3 length is 14 residues. The J segment lost 5 bases and the V segment lost 8 bases, leaving 6 bases of the junction unmatched. The CDR3 loop reads CASLDRGGTGELFF. The CDR3 region has the DNA TGTGCCAGCCTAGACAGGGGGGGAACCGGGGAGCTGTTTTTT.

V and J are TRBV30 and TRBJ2-1; TRBD1 or TRBD2 may be the D gene (5 bases each). The CDR3 runs 13 residues. Trimming shortened V by 0 bases and J by 6 bases, and 9 bases separated the two germline ends. CDR1 is GTSNPN and CDR2 is SVGIG in the germline V gene (reference sequence). The CDR3 spells CAWSVRGGNEQFF. The CDR3 DNA sequence: TGTGCCTGGAGTGTCCGTGGGGGCAATGAGCAGTTCTTC.

The rearrangement joins TRBV5-6 to TRBJ2-1, with D perhaps matching TRBD2 (5 bases). The CDR3 has 12 amino acids. The germline CDR1 and CDR2 sequences are SGHDT and YYEEEE. V shed 3 bases and J shed 8 bases, with 9 bases lying between them. CDR3 DNA: TGTGCCAGCAGCTCAGCGGCCTATGAGCAGTTCTTC. This sequence encodes CASSSAAYEQFF.

This clone occurred a few times. This sequence joins TRBV7-9 and TRBJ2-5; tentatively, D is TRBD1 (5 bases). This CDR3 has 16 amino acids. V was pared by 2 bases and J by 5 bases, with 18 bases between. Per the germline V gene, CDR1 is SEHNR and CDR2 is FQNEAQ (reference sequence). Here the CDR3 reads CASSLSRTSTRETQYF. The CDR3 nucleotides are TGTGCCAGCAGCTTATCCCGGACATCGACTCGGGAGACCCAGTACTTC.

This rearrangement joins TRBV29-1 to TRBJ2-1; TRBD2 matches at 12 bases. V trimming: 6 bases; J trimming: 0 bases; junction bases outside the gene matches: 9. This CDR3 spans 17 amino acids. Germline CDR1 SQVTM, CDR2 ANQGSEA. This chain's CDR3 is CSVALAGGGSSYNEQFF. In nucleotides, the CDR3 is TGCAGCGTCGCACTAGCGGGGGGCGGAAGCTCCTACAATGAGCAGTTCTTC.

This clone showed up just a few times. The V and J genes are TRBV23-1 and TRBJ2-6; D is uncertain. TRBV23-1 is given ORF status, its function remaining uncertain. The CDR3 is 14 amino acids. V lost 1 base and J 0 bases, leaving 1 base between the germline ends. The DNA for the CDR3 is TGCGCCAGCAGTCAATGCTCTGGGGCCAACGTCCTGACTTTC. Amino acids: CASSQCSGANVLTF.

The chain carries TRBV2 and TRBJ1-1, with D possibly TRBD1 on 6 matching bases. The ends were cut back, 1 base at V and 0 bases at J, with 12 bases in the middle. Germline V gives CDR1 SNHLY, CDR2 FYNNEI. CDR3 length: 16 amino acids. The CDR3 loop is CASSEESRGLNTEAFF. The CDR3, as DNA: TGTGCCAGCAGTGAAGAGTCCAGGGGTTTGAACACTGAAGCTTTCTTT.

The table lists this clone with a few counts. The chain carries TRBV29-1 and TRBJ2-7; no definite D call. CDR3 length: 12 amino acids. Trimming removed 3 bases at V and 2 bases at J, with 8 bases between. Germline V gene lookup returns CDR1 SQVTM and CDR2 ANQGSEA. DNA of the CDR3: TGCAGCGTTGAGGCGGACGCCTACGAGCAGTACTTC. It specifies CSVEADAYEQYF.

J is TRBJ1-5 and V is TRBV27; no clear D. In germline, CDR1 is MNHEY, CDR2 SMNVEV (reference sequence). Trimming took off 4 bases at V and 6 bases at J, with 13 bases between the two ends. The CDR3 is 14 amino acids. DNA for the CDR3: TGTGCCAGCAGTTGGGCCGGTTTCAGTCAGCCCCAGCATTTT. Translation gives CASSWAGFSQPQHF.

The chain is built from TRBV29-1 and TRBJ1-1; 12 nucleotides line up with TRBD1. The CDR3 spans 14 residues. V gave up 5 bases and J gave up 6 bases; unmatched junction bases: 7. Germline values: CDR1 SQVTM, CDR2 ANQGSEA. CDR3 loop: CSVTTGTGGPEAFF. CDR3 DNA: TGCAGCGTTACAACCGGGACAGGGGGCCCTGAAGCTTTCTTT.

This chain connects TRBV2 to TRBJ1-2; D gene unclear. The length of the CDR3 is 10 residues. Germline loops: CDR1 SNHLY, CDR2 FYNNEI. Trimming stripped 6 bases from V and 4 bases from J, with 3 bases between. In DNA form, the CDR3 reads TGTGCCAGCAGCACCTATGGCTACACCTTC. Translation: CASSTYGYTF.

The sample holds a few counts of this clone. This chain links TRBV13 with TRBJ2-7; 10 nucleotides align to TRBD1. This CDR3 is built from 15 residues. Per germline, CDR1 PRHDT and CDR2 FYEKMQ (reference sequence). After removal of 3 bases from V and 3 bases from J, the junction contained 5 bases not matched to a gene. Here the CDR3 reads CASSFTGTGVYEQYF. The DNA of the CDR3 is TGTGCCAGCAGCTTCACCGGGACAGGGGTCTACGAGCAGTACTTC.

V is TRBV4-1 and J is TRBJ1-6; TRBD1 matches 7 bases. The V gene's germline CDR1 is MGHRA and CDR2 YSYEKL. The ends lost 1 base at V and 10 bases at J; junction bases unmatched: 7. CDR3 length: 15 residues. This CDR3 reads CASSQGPRDRSPLHF. As DNA, the CDR3 is TGCGCCAGCAGCCAAGGTCCCAGGGACAGATCACCCCTCCACTTT.

V and J are TRBV5-6 and TRBJ2-1; 8 bases align to TRBD1. The CDR3 is made up of 14 amino acids. The germline V gene has CDR1 SGHDT and CDR2 YYEEEE. After removal of 0 bases from V and 8 bases from J, the junction contained 4 bases not matched to a gene. The CDR3 sequence: CASSLGQGIHEQFF. The CDR3 DNA reads TGTGCCAGCAGCTTGGGACAGGGGATCCATGAGCAGTTCTTC.

This clone was counted between two and nine times. The chain joins TRBV30 to TRBJ2-7; D may be TRBD1 (7 bases). The V end lost 2 bases, the J end lost 6 bases, and 8 bases lay between the germline ends. The CDR3 is 11 amino acids. In germline, CDR1 is GTSNPN, CDR2 SVGIG (reference sequence). CDR3: CAWSQGGEQYF. The CDR3 DNA is TGTGCCTGGAGTCAGGGGGGCGAGCAGTACTTC. Full variable domain (outside the CDR3, taken from reference TRBV30 and TRBJ2-7): SQTIHQWPATLVQPVGSPLSLECTVEGTSNPNLYWYRQAAGRGLQLLFYSVGIGQISSEVPQNLSASRPQDRQFILSSKKLLLSDSGFYLCAWSQGGEQYFGPGTRLTVT.

This chain connects TRBV2 to TRBJ2-5, with 12 bases identical to TRBD2. The CDR3 sequence is 16 residues long. Germline CDR1 and CDR2: SNHLY and FYNNEI. J was trimmed by 2 bases and V by 5 bases; bases with no gene match: 6. CDR3 DNA sequence: TGTGCCAGCAGTCGACTAGCGGGGGAGCTACAAGAGACCCAGTACTTC. Its protein product is CASSRLAGELQETQYF.

The chain couples TRBV5-4 to TRBJ1-2; D may be TRBD1 (6 bases). Trimming left V 6 bases short and J 0 bases short, with 12 bases between. Germline CDR1 and CDR2: SGHNT and YYREEE (reference sequence). The CDR3 consists of 14 residues. In DNA form, the CDR3 reads TGTGCCAGCACCGACAGGAACCCTAACTATGGCTACACCTTC. It yields the protein CASTDRNPNYGYTF. Filled out from reference TRBV5-4 and TRBJ1-2, the complete variable domain reads ETGVTQSPTHLIKTRGQQVTLRCSSQSGHNTVSWYQQALGQGPQFIFQYYREEENGRGNFPPRFSGLQFPNYSSELNVNALELDDSALYLCASTDRNPNYGYTFGSGTRLTVV.